Listed below are T cell receptor beta chains from one sample, sequenced in a study of blood T cell repertoires in COVID-19. Produced via immunoSEQ multiplex PCR; TCRdb's table is partial and in-frame only. Here the sample spans roughly 670,000 clones, 85% to 90% being singletons. The specimen sequenced was peripheral blood. The receptors derive from a woman aged 18-35 years with acute or convalescent COVID-19. CDR3s include the opening cysteine and the closing phenylalanine or tryptophan. Each record gives: V gene, clone size, J gene, D gene, CDR3 protein. A D gene is named only where the DNA matches it firmly. A row's size may be missing; if present it is once, few, many or a size class.

TRBV5-6	.	TRBJ2-4	.	CASRLQGPGNIQYF
TRBV24-1	.	TRBJ2-2	TRBD2	CATTLGGGETGELFF
TRBV2	.	TRBJ2-1	TRBD2	CASRGLAGAQDEQFF
TRBV4-1	.	TRBJ2-3	.	CASSQVARNTDTQYF
TRBV6-5	.	TRBJ1-6	.	CASSYGVDRLNSPLHF
TRBV19	.	TRBJ1-1	.	CASSTTGGRNTEAFF
TRBV6-2/TRBV6-3	.	TRBJ2-7	TRBD1	CASSYEAGGPYEQYF
TRBV7-2	.	TRBJ2-3	.	CASSSRTSTDTQYF
TRBV5-1	.	TRBJ1-2	.	CASSLGGTRVTNYGYTF
TRBV11-3	.	TRBJ1-4	TRBD1	CASSSYLTGGIEDDEKLFF
TRBV21-1	once	TRBJ1-2	.	CASSKSRVYGYTF
TRBV5-8	.	TRBJ1-1	TRBD1	CASSLRTGTGGTEAFF
TRBV5-1	.	TRBJ1-2	.	CASSLEDRTYGYTF
TRBV19	.	TRBJ1-2	.	CASRMGGGYTF
TRBV7-3	.	TRBJ2-1	TRBD2	CASSDSGGSSYNEQFF
TRBV6-5	once	TRBJ1-3	.	CASSRGDPSGNTIYF
TRBV7-2	.	TRBJ1-2	.	CASSLEPADRGYTF
TRBV2	.	TRBJ1-6	TRBD1	CASIADRANSPLHF
TRBV19	.	TRBJ2-3	.	CASSAGDTQYF
TRBV12-3/TRBV12-4	.	TRBJ1-1	.	CASSFGPTEAFF
TRBV20-1	.	TRBJ2-5	.	CSGLKETQYF
TRBV20-1	.	TRBJ1-2	.	CSAQTGDGYTF
TRBV5-5	.	TRBJ2-5	TRBD1	CVTPGPPGTGEVETQYF
TRBV7-6	.	TRBJ2-3	TRBD2	CASSLLAGATDTQYF
TRBV18	.	TRBJ2-3	TRBD1	CASSLNKQGVSTDTQYF
TRBV7-9	.	TRBJ1-1	.	CASSPWGMRTEAFF
TRBV15	.	TRBJ1-2	.	CATSRDHRMTVNGYTF
TRBV7-3	.	TRBJ1-6	TRBD1	CASSLGTGYNSPLHF
TRBV23-1	.	TRBJ2-7	.	CASSRLGVFNYEQYF
TRBV18	once	TRBJ1-5	TRBD1	CASSGTGGFLQPQHF
TRBV4-1	.	TRBJ1-2	.	CASSQALPQGYYGYTF
TRBV30	.	TRBJ1-1	.	CAWSFLGGGLNEAFF
TRBV7-9	once	TRBJ2-2	.	CASSPDMFGGTGELFF
TRBV9	.	TRBJ2-3	.	CASSVGLDPSFTTQYF
TRBV11-2	.	TRBJ1-6	.	CASRSFNSPLHF
TRBV6-4	.	TRBJ1-6	TRBD1	CASSEAGTANSPLHF
TRBV5-5	.	TRBJ1-1	.	CASSLHWQGPNTEAFF
TRBV6-2/TRBV6-3	.	TRBJ1-2	TRBD1	CASSYARTGGYGYTF
TRBV5-1	.	TRBJ1-6	TRBD1	CASSFDRAPYNSPLHF
TRBV19	once	TRBJ1-1	TRBD1	CASSPQGAGDTEAFF
TRBV12-5	.	TRBJ1-1	.	CASGLVRPPQALNTEAFF
TRBV21-1	.	TRBJ2-2	.	CASSKTSGGVGTGELFF
TRBV2	.	TRBJ1-5	TRBD1	CASEGGFNQPQHF
TRBV5-4	.	TRBJ1-1	.	CASSRGNTEAFF
TRBV5-6	.	TRBJ2-1	TRBD1	CASSAGTVYNEQFF
TRBV29-1	.	TRBJ1-5	.	CSVGAVNQPQHF
TRBV5-1	.	TRBJ2-7	TRBD1	CASSRSTGLYEQYF
TRBV6-5	.	TRBJ1-6	TRBD1	CASSYSLDRVGSPLHF
TRBV2	.	TRBJ2-2	TRBD1	CASSAPGQGASGELFF
TRBV27	.	TRBJ1-5	.	CASSLMGQGNQPQHF
TRBV7-9	.	TRBJ2-1	.	CASSLASLLSGLNEQFF
TRBV7-6	.	TRBJ2-7	TRBD1	CASSGRDRADYEQYF
TRBV6-1	once	TRBJ2-4	.	CASSEFAREVQYF
TRBV14	.	TRBJ2-3	TRBD2	CASSQVAKRGVSDTQYF
TRBV4-2	.	TRBJ1-4	.	CASSQERGARREKLFF